The T cell receptor beta chain described here comes from a study of shared clonotypes between healthy human individuals. Study-level points and caveats: Unshared clonotypes carried lower generation probabilities than those common to all four donors. A handful of donors had around 5.2% of their naive CD4 clonotypes in common.

As for this clone: Its target is not known. This same CDR3 is encoded by further DNA sequences in the sample.

Sequenced by immunoSEQ multiplex PCR; TCRdb stores in-frame clones only, minus some. The sample has approximately 2,000,000 clones, around 90% seen once; the top ten hold more than 0.35%. Into CD45RA+ naive and CD45RA-negative memory subsets, the CD4+ cells were split. This CDR3 contains 14 residues. Germline CDR1 SNHLY, CDR2 FYNNEI. Losses at the gene ends were 5 bases for V and 1 base for J; bases not matched to a gene: 2. Sequencing was carried out using naive CD4+ T cells from PBMCs. The subset is: CD45RA+ positively selected. The receptor was derived from a man younger than 35 in good health. Some clones in this sample may be carry-over from other donors' samples. The rearrangement joins TRBV2 to TRBJ2-7, with TRBD1 matching 10 bases. The CDR3 is CASSSGQGSYEQYF. As DNA, the CDR3 is TGTGCCAGCAGTTCGGGACAGGGGTCCTACGAGCAGTACTTC. Full variable domain (rest looked up from reference TRBV2 and TRBJ2-7): EPEVTQTPSHQVTQMGQEVILRCVPISNHLYFYWYRQILGQKVEFLVSFYNNEISEKSEIFDDQFSVERPDGSNFTLKIRSTKLEDSAMYFCASSSGQGSYEQYFGPGTRLTVT.